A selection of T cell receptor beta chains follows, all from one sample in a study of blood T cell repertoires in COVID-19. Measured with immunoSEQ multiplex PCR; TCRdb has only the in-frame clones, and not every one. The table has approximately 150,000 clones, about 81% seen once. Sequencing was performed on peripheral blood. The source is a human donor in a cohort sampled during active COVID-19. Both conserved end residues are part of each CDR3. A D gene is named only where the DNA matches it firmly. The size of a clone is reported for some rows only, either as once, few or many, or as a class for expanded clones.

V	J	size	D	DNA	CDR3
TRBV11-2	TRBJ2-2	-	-	TGTGCCAGCAGCTTATTACAGGGTAAAAACACCGGGGAGCTGTTTTTT	CASSLLQGKNTGELFF
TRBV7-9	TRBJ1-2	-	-	TGTGCCAGCAGCTTCCCAGACTTCTATGGCTACACCTTC	CASSFPDFYGYTF
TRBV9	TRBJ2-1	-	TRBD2	TGTGCCAGCAGCGTAAAAGCGGGAGGTTACAATGAGCAGTTCTTC	CASSVKAGGYNEQFF
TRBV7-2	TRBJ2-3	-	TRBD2	TGTGCCAGCAGCTCTATAGCGGGAGTGGAAGATACGCAGTATTTT	CASSSIAGVEDTQYF
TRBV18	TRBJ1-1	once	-	TGTGCCAGCTCACCGTACGAACAGGGTACTGAAGCTTTCTTT	CASSPYEQGTEAFF
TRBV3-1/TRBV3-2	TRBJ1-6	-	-	TGTGCCAGCAGCCAGGGACAAACCTATAATTCACCCCTCCACTTT	CASSQGQTYNSPLHF
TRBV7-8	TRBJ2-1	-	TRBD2	TGTGCCAGCAGCTTTGGGACTAGCGGATACAATGAGCAGTTCTTC	CASSFGTSGYNEQFF
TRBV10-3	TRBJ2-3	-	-	TGTGCCATCAGGTACACAGATACGCAGTATTTT	CAIRYTDTQYF
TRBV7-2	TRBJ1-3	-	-	TGTGCCAGCAGCTTATCGCGGGCGTCTGGAAACACCATATATTTT	CASSLSRASGNTIYF
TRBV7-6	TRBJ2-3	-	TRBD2	TGTGCCAGCAGCCCTCGGACTAGCGGGGGCACAGATACGCAGTATTTT	CASSPRTSGGTDTQYF
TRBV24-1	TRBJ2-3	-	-	TGTGCCACCAGTGTAACCTATGAAGGCACAGATACGCAGTATTTT	CATSVTYEGTDTQYF
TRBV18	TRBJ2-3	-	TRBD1	TGTGCCAGCACGATACAGGGGACCACAGATACGCAGTATTTT	CASTIQGTTDTQYF
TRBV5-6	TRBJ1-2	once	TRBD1	TGTGCCAGCAGCCGTCGACCCGGGACAGCAATTTACTATGGCTACACCTTC	CASSRRPGTAIYYGYTF
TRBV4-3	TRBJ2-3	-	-	TGCGCCAGCAGCCAAGATCGGCGGGTCAGCACAGATACGCAGTATTTT	CASSQDRRVSTDTQYF
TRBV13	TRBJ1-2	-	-	TGTGCCAGCAGCTTAAACCCCCGACTAAACTATGGCTACACCTTC	CASSLNPRLNYGYTF
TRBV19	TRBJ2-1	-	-	TGTGCCACAAAGGAGGGAAACCCCTACAATGAGCAGTTCTTC	CATKEGNPYNEQFF
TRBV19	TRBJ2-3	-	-	TGTGCCAGTAGTATATTACTGCGCACAGATACGCAGTATTTT	CASSILLRTDTQYF
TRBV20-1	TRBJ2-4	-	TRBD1	TGCAGTGCTACCTCCCCGGGACAGGGAACATTC	CSATSPGQGTF
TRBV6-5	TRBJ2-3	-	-	TGTGCCAGCAGTTACGGCTGGGGTCGGGGGACAGATACGCAGTATTTT	CASSYGWGRGTDTQYF
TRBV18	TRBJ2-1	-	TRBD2	TGTGCCAGCTCACCACCGAGAGGGCTAGCGGGGGGGCCGGAGTACAATGAGCAGTTCTTC	CASSPPRGLAGGPEYNEQFF
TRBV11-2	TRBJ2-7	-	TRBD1	TGTGCCAGCAGCTCCGTCAGGACAGGGTGGTACGAGCAGTACTTC	CASSSVRTGWYEQYF
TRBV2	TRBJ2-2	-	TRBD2	TGTGCCAGTGGCGGGAGGGCCGTGTCAACCGGGGAGCTGTTTTTT	CASGGRAVSTGELFF
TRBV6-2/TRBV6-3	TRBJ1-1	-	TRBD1	TGTGCCAGCAGTTACCCCATAGGGGACAGGTTCTACACTGAAGCTTTCTTT	CASSYPIGDRFYTEAFF
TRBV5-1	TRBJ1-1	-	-	TGCGCCAGCAGCTTGGAACAGGGTGGGACTGAAGCTTTCTTT	CASSLEQGGTEAFF
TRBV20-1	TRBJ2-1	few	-	TGCAGTGCTAGCGTTTTCAATGAGCAGTTCTTC	CSASVFNEQFF
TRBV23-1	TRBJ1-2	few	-	TGCGCCAGCAGTCCCCGAGGCTCAGGCTACACCTTC	CASSPRGSGYTF
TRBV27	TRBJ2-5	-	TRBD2	TGTGCCAGCAGTTTAGGGCTAGCGGGACCGAAGACCCAGTACTTC	CASSLGLAGPKTQYF
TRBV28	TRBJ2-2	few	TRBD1	TGTGCCAGCAGTACCTCCGGGACAGGGTATTACACCGGGGAGCTGTTTTTT	CASSTSGTGYYTGELFF
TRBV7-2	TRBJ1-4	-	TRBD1	TGTGCCAGCAGCTTTAGGGGGCTTGAAAAACTGTTTTTT	CASSFRGLEKLFF
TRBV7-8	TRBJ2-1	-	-	TGTGCCAGCAGCTTAGATGGGCCGCGGGTATGGGTCTTC	CASSLDGPRVWVF
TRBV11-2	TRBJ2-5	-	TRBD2	TGTGCCAGCAGCCACGGACCGGGGGGAGAGACCCAGTACTTC	CASSHGPGGETQYF
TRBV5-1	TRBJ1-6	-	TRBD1	TGCGCCAGCAGCTTCGGGACAGGGGTTTATAATTCACCCCTCCACTTT	CASSFGTGVYNSPLHF
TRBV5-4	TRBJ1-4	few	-	TGTGCCAGCAGCTTGTCTGCGGGAGCTAATGAAAAACTGTTTTTT	CASSLSAGANEKLFF
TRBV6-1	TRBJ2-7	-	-	TGTGCCAGCAGTGAAGGGTTGGGGGGGCATGAGCAGTACTTC	CASSEGLGGHEQYF
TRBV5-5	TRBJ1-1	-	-	TGTGCCAGCAGCTTGGACCCTACAGGGAACACTGAAGCTTTCTTT	CASSLDPTGNTEAFF
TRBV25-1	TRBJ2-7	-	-	TGTGCCAGCAGTGAACCCATATACATAGGAGGCATCATGGACGAGCAGTACTTC	CASSEPIYIGGIMDEQYF
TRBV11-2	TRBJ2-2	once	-	TGTGCCAGCAGACCGGGACTGTGGAACACCGGGGAGCTGTTTTTT	CASRPGLWNTGELFF
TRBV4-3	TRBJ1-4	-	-	TGCGCCAGCAGCCCAGGGGTTGGTGGAAAACTGTTTTTT	CASSPGVGGKLFF
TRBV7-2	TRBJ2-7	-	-	TGTGCCAGCAGCCCGTGGGAGACCGAGCAGTACTTC	CASSPWETEQYF
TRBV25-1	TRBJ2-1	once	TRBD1	TGTGCCAGCAGTGTTCGAGGGGGCAACTCCTACAATGAGCAGTTCTTC	CASSVRGGNSYNEQFF
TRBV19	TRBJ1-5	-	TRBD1	TGTGCCAGTAGTGCCGGGACAGGGGGCGTTAGCAATCAGCCCCAGCATTTT	CASSAGTGGVSNQPQHF
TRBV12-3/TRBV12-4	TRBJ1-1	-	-	TGTGCCAGCAGAACGGGACAGAACACTGAAGCTTTCTTT	CASRTGQNTEAFF
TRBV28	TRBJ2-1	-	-	TGTGCCAGCAGCCCGGGTCGTGGGGGAGGATCGGATGAGCAGTTCTTC	CASSPGRGGGSDEQFF
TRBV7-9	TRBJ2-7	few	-	TGTGCCAGCAGCTCTGACAACTCCTACGAGCAGTACTTC	CASSSDNSYEQYF
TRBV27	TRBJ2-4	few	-	TGTGCCAGCAGTTTAGCCAGGGGAAAGGACATTCAGTACTTC	CASSLARGKDIQYF
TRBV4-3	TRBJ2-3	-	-	TGCGCCAGCAGCCAAGTCTGGTCGGGGTCCTCAGATACGCAGTATTTT	CASSQVWSGSSDTQYF
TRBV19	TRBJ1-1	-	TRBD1	TGTGCCAGTAACAACAGGGGGTCCACTGAAGCTTTCTTT	CASNNRGSTEAFF
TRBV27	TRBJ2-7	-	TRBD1	TGTGCCAGCAGTCCGGGACAGGGTTTGGGCCGGCAGTACTTC	CASSPGQGLGRQYF
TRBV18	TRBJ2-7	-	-	TGTGCCAGCTCATCTCGGGATCTGATCCCTTTAGAGTACTTC	CASSSRDLIPLEYF
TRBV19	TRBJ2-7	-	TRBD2	TGTGCCAGTAGTCCCGAGGGCCGACTAGCGGGGAGCTCCTACGAGCAGTACTTC	CASSPEGRLAGSSYEQYF